The T cell receptor (beta chain) described here comes from a study of CD4 and CD8 cells across lung adenocarcinoma regions. Donors had localized lung adenocarcinoma, a non-small cell lung cancer. The CDR3 is 13 amino acids. CDR1 and CDR2 from the germline V gene are MGHRA and YSYEKL. The ends were cut back, 4 bases at V and 5 bases at J, with 11 bases in the middle. This clonotype was recorded many times. TCRdb fed the PCR reads into MiXCR, producing one record per CDR3 protein. The sample consists of some 20,000 distinct CDR3 sequences, less than 70% of them appearing once. The receptor was isolated from a female donor with lung adenocarcinoma. The CD4 and CD8 labels of this study may be unreliable. The rearrangement links TRBV4-1 to TRBJ2-5, with unresolved D. The specimen was CD8+ T cells from the center of a lung tumor. CDR3 in DNA: TGCGCCAGCAGCCTCAACAAATGGGAGACCCAGTACTTC. This sequence encodes CASSLNKWETQYF.